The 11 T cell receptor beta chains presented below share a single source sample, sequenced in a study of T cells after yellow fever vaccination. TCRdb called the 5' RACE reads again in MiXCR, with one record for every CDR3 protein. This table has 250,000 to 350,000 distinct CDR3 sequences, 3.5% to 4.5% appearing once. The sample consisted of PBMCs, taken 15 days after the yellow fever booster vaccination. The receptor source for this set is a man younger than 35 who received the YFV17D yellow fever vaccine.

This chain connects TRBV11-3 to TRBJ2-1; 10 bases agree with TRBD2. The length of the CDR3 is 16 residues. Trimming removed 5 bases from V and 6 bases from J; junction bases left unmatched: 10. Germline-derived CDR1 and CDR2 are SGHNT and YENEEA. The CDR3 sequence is CASSLRRTSGLNEQFF. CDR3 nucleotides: TGTGCCAGCAGCCTCCGGAGGACTAGCGGCCTCAATGAGCAGTTCTTC. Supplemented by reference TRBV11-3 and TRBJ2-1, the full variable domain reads EAGVVQSPRYKIIEKKQPVAFWCNPISGHNTLYWYLQNLGQGPELLIRYENEEAVDDSQLPKDRFSAERLKGVDSTLKIQPAELGDSAVYLCASSLRRTSGLNEQFFGPGTRLTVL.

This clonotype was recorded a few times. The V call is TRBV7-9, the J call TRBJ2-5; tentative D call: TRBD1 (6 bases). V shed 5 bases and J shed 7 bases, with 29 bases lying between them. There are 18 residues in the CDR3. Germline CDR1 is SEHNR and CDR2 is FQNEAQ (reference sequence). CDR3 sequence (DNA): TGTGCCAGCAGCCCCGGTCAGGGGTTGCGAGACACTGAGGGGACCCAGTACTTC. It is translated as CASSPGQGLRDTEGTQYF. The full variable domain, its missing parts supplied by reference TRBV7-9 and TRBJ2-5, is DTGVSQNPRHKITKRGQNVTFRCDPISEHNRLYWYRQTLGQGPEFLTYFQNEAQLEKSRLLSDRFSAERPKGSFSTLEIQRTEQGDSAMYLCASSPGQGLRDTEGTQYFGPGTRLLVL.

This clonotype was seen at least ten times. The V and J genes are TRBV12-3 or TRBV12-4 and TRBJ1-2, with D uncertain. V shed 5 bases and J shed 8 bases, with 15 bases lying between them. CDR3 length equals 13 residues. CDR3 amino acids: CASSSGRARGYTF. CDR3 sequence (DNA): TGTGCCAGCAGTAGCGGTAGGGCCCGCGGCTACACCTTC.

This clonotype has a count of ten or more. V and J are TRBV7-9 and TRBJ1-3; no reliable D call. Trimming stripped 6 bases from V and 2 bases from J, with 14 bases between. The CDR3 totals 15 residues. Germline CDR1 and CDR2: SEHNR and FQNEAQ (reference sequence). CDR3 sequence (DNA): TGTGCCAGCAGGATACGGGGTGGTGCTGGAAACACCATATATTTT. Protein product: CASRIRGGAGNTIYF.

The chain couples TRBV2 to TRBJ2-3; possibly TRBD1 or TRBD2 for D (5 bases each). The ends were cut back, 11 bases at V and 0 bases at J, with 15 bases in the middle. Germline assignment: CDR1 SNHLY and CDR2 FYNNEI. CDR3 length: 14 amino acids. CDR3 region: CAGSPWGSTDTQYF. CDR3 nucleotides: TGTGCCGGCTCTCCATGGGGGAGCACAGATACGCAGTATTTT.

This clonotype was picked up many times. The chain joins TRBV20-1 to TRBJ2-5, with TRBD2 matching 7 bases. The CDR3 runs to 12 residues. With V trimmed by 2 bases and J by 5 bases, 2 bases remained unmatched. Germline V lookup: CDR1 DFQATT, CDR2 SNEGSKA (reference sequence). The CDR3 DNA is TGCAGTGCTAGAAAACTAGCGGAGACCCAGTACTTC. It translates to CSARKLAETQYF.

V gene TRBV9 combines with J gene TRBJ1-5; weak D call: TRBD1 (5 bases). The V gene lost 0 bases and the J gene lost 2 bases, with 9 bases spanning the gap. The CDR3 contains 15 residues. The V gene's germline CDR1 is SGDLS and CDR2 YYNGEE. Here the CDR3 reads CASSVEGFGNQPQHF. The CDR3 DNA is TGTGCCAGCAGCGTAGAGGGGTTCGGCAATCAGCCCCAGCATTTT.

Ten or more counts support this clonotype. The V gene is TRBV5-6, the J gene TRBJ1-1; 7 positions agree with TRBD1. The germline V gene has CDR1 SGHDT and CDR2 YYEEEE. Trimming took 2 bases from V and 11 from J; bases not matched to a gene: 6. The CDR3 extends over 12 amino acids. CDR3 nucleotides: TGTGCCAGCAGCTTAGAGGGACAGAGCGCTTTCTTT. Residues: CASSLEGQSAFF.

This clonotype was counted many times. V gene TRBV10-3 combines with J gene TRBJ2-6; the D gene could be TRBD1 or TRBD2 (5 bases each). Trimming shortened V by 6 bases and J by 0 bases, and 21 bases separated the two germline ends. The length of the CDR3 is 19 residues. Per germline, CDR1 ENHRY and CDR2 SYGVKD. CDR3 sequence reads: CAISPGTASSFSGANVLTF. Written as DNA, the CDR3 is TGTGCCATCAGCCCCGGGACGGCGAGCTCCTTCTCTGGGGCCAACGTCCTGACTTTC.

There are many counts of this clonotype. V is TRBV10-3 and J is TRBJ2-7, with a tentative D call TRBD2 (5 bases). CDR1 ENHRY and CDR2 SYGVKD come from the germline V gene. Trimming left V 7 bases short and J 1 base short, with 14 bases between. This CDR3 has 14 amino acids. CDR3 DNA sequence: TGTGCCATCAAAGCCCGGGAAGGGTCCTACGAGCAGTACGTC. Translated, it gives CAIKAREGSYEQYV.

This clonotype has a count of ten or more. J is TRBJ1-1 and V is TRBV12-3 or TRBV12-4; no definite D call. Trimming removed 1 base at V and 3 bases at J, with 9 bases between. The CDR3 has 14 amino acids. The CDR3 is CASSLVRVHTEAFF. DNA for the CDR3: TGTGCCAGCAGTTTAGTGAGAGTTCACACTGAAGCTTTCTTT.